A selection of T cell receptor beta chains follows, all from one sample in a study of patients and donors after allogeneic stem cell transplantation. From the RT-PCR reads, TCRdb called clonotypes with MiXCR, one entry per CDR3 protein. The table shows 57,000 or so distinct CDR3 sequences, with about an eighth occurring only once. The specimen was blood, either unsorted or a sorted T cell fraction (not recorded which). These receptors all stem from a human donor who was either an allogeneic HSCT recipient or a stem cell or donor lymphocyte infusion donor (not recorded which). It is not recorded whose cells these are; they may come from a transplant donor. Both conserved end residues are part of each CDR3. Fields, in order: V gene, D gene, J gene, clone size, CDR3 protein, CDR3 DNA. D genes are given only for firm matches. Size is omitted from some rows. Given values are once, few, many or a class for expanded clones.

V gene: TRBV12-3/TRBV12-4
D gene: -
J gene: TRBJ2-7
clone size: many
CDR3 protein: CASSPGLYYEQYF
CDR3 DNA: TGTGCCAGCAGCCCCGGACTATACTACGAGCAGTACTTC

V gene: TRBV4-1
D gene: -
J gene: TRBJ1-1
clone size: many
CDR3 protein: CASSQPWGRVTEAFF
CDR3 DNA: TGCGCCAGCAGCCAACCCTGGGGGCGGGTTACTGAAGCTTTCTTT

V gene: TRBV18
D gene: -
J gene: TRBJ1-1
clone size: many
CDR3 protein: CASSLTGMNTEAFF
CDR3 DNA: TGTGCCAGCTCACTAACAGGCATGAACACTGAAGCTTTCTTT

V gene: TRBV24-1
D gene: TRBD1
J gene: TRBJ1-5
clone size: many
CDR3 protein: CATSDLDRGPQHF
CDR3 DNA: TGTGCCACCAGTGATTTAGACAGGGGTCCCCAGCATTTT

V gene: TRBV7-7
D gene: -
J gene: TRBJ2-1
clone size: few
CDR3 protein: CASSLNRENNEQFF
CDR3 DNA: TGTGCTAGCAGCTTAAATCGGGAGAACAATGAGCAGTTCTTC

V gene: TRBV20-1
D gene: -
J gene: TRBJ2-2
clone size: few
CDR3 protein: CSAGRTENTGELFF
CDR3 DNA: TGCAGTGCTGGACGGACGGAGAACACCGGGGAGCTGTTTTTT

V gene: TRBV24-1
D gene: -
J gene: TRBJ2-2
clone size: -
CDR3 protein: CATSDLGKPTGELFF
CDR3 DNA: TGTGCCACCAGTGATTTAGGTAAACCCACCGGGGAGCTGTTTTTT

V gene: TRBV5-1
D gene: TRBD2
J gene: TRBJ2-1
clone size: many
CDR3 protein: CASYTSSGAYNEQFF
CDR3 DNA: TGCGCCAGCTACACTTCTAGCGGAGCCTACAATGAGCAGTTCTTC

V gene: TRBV6-6
D gene: TRBD1
J gene: TRBJ1-5
clone size: few
CDR3 protein: CASSYDRGAGPQHF
CDR3 DNA: TGTGCCAGCAGTTACGACAGGGGAGCGGGGCCCCAGCATTTT

V gene: TRBV20-1
D gene: -
J gene: TRBJ2-7
clone size: few
CDR3 protein: CSARDPGQPYEQYF
CDR3 DNA: TGCAGTGCTAGAGACCCAGGTCAACCCTACGAGCAGTACTTC

V gene: TRBV4-1
D gene: -
J gene: TRBJ2-5
clone size: -
CDR3 protein: CASSQVPLEVGPQETQYF
CDR3 DNA: TGCGCCAGCAGCCAAGTACCTCTAGAGGTGGGACCCCAAGAGACCCAGTACTTC

V gene: TRBV6-6
D gene: TRBD1
J gene: TRBJ1-1
clone size: many
CDR3 protein: CASSYLKWSDREVLNTEAFF
CDR3 DNA: TGTGCCAGCAGTTACTTGAAGTGGAGTGACAGGGAAGTTTTGAACACTGAAGCTTTCTTT

V gene: TRBV24-1
D gene: -
J gene: TRBJ2-1
clone size: -
CDR3 protein: CATNPQLHNEQFF
CDR3 DNA: TGTGCCACCAACCCACAGCTGCACAATGAGCAGTTCTTC

V gene: TRBV7-2
D gene: TRBD1
J gene: TRBJ2-1
clone size: -
CDR3 protein: CASSLGQGVSYNEQFF
CDR3 DNA: TGTGCCAGCAGCTTAGGACAGGGGGTCTCCTACAATGAGCAGTTCTTC

V gene: TRBV7-9
D gene: TRBD2
J gene: TRBJ2-1
clone size: -
CDR3 protein: CASSFEWWSIAGDHNEQFF
CDR3 DNA: TGTGCCAGCAGCTTTGAGTGGTGGTCGATAGCGGGAGACCACAATGAGCAGTTCTTC

V gene: TRBV19
D gene: -
J gene: TRBJ2-2
clone size: -
CDR3 protein: CASTAGRELFF
CDR3 DNA: TGTGCCAGTACCGCGGGGCGGGAGCTGTTTTTT

V gene: TRBV20-1
D gene: -
J gene: TRBJ2-7
clone size: -
CDR3 protein: CSALGWWGSYEQYF
CDR3 DNA: TGCAGTGCCCTAGGGTGGTGGGGGTCGTACGAGCAGTACTTC

V gene: TRBV3-1
D gene: TRBD1
J gene: TRBJ1-2
clone size: -
CDR3 protein: CASSQLRTGGGGYTF
CDR3 DNA: TGTGCCAGCAGCCAGCTGAGGACAGGGGGCGGGGGCTACACCTTC

V gene: TRBV6-5
D gene: TRBD1
J gene: TRBJ1-6
clone size: few
CDR3 protein: CASSPPGQYNSPLHF
CDR3 DNA: TGTGCCAGCAGTCCCCCGGGACAGTATAATTCACCCCTCCACTTT

V gene: TRBV6-6
D gene: -
J gene: TRBJ2-3
clone size: many
CDR3 protein: CASKGEGDTQYF
CDR3 DNA: TGTGCCAGCAAAGGTGAAGGAGATACGCAGTATTTT